Listed below are T cell receptor beta chains from one sample, sequenced in a study of T cell repertoires in cytomegalovirus infection. TCRdb independently ran MiXCR on the reads; one entry per CDR3 protein. The sample has fewer than 300,000 distinct CDR3 sequences; around 25% are singletons. Sequencing was done on a sample of PBMCs. These receptors were collected from a human donor in good health (CMV status not recorded). Some clones in this sample may be carry-over from other donors' samples. Each CDR3 is given with its conserved first and last residue. The order of the fields is V gene, D gene, J gene, clone size, CDR3 DNA, CDR3 protein. A D gene is named only where the DNA matches it firmly. Clone size is shown for a subset of rows, as once, few, many or a class of expanded clone.

V gene: TRBV7-2; D gene: -; J gene: TRBJ1-2; clone size: -; CDR3 DNA: TGTGCCAGCAGCTTATTCTATGGCTACACCTTC; CDR3 protein: CASSLFYGYTF
V gene: TRBV5-1; D gene: TRBD2; J gene: TRBJ2-1; clone size: -; CDR3 DNA: TGCGCCAGCAGCTTACTCGGGGCGGGAGGGCAGAATGAGCAGTTCTTC; CDR3 protein: CASSLLGAGGQNEQFF
V gene: TRBV15; D gene: -; J gene: TRBJ2-2; clone size: once; CDR3 DNA: TGTGCCACCAGCAGAGATCGAGGCGGGGAGCTGTTTTTT; CDR3 protein: CATSRDRGGELFF
V gene: TRBV9; D gene: -; J gene: TRBJ1-5; clone size: few; CDR3 DNA: TGTGCCAGCAGCGTAGATTTCGGACAGAATCAGCCCCAGCATTTT; CDR3 protein: CASSVDFGQNQPQHF
V gene: TRBV28; D gene: TRBD2; J gene: TRBJ2-1; clone size: -; CDR3 DNA: TGTGCCAGCAGGTCTACTAGCGGGAGCTCCTACAATGAGCAGTTCTTC; CDR3 protein: CASRSTSGSSYNEQFF
V gene: TRBV20-1; D gene: -; J gene: TRBJ1-4; clone size: -; CDR3 DNA: TGCAGTGCTACGCCCAGCGCAACTAATGAAAAACTGTTTTTT; CDR3 protein: CSATPSATNEKLFF
V gene: TRBV30; D gene: -; J gene: TRBJ2-4; clone size: -; CDR3 DNA: TGTGCCTGGAGTGGGACCTGGGCCAAAAACATTCAGTACTTC; CDR3 protein: CAWSGTWAKNIQYF
V gene: TRBV20-1; D gene: TRBD1; J gene: TRBJ1-1; clone size: few; CDR3 DNA: TGCAGTGCTAGTCCCGGGACAGGGAACACTGAAGCTTTCTTT; CDR3 protein: CSASPGTGNTEAFF
V gene: TRBV10-3; D gene: -; J gene: TRBJ1-2; clone size: many; CDR3 DNA: TGTGCCGCGTACGCCGGGAGAACTAACTATGGCTACACCTTC; CDR3 protein: CAAYAGRTNYGYTF
V gene: TRBV14; D gene: TRBD2; J gene: TRBJ2-1; clone size: many; CDR3 DNA: TGTGCCAGCATGCCGACTAGCGGGAGTAGGTATGAGCAGTTCTTC; CDR3 protein: CASMPTSGSRYEQFF
V gene: TRBV7-2; D gene: -; J gene: TRBJ1-1; clone size: many; CDR3 DNA: TGTGCCAGCAGCTCATTACTAAAGAACACTGAAGCTTTCTTT; CDR3 protein: CASSSLLKNTEAFF
V gene: TRBV3-1; D gene: TRBD2; J gene: TRBJ2-1; clone size: -; CDR3 DNA: TGTGCCAGCAGCCAAGCGGCGCGGGGGGGCTCCTACAATGAGCAGTTCTTC; CDR3 protein: CASSQAARGGSYNEQFF
V gene: TRBV6-5; D gene: -; J gene: TRBJ1-6; clone size: few; CDR3 DNA: TGTGCCAGCAGTTACCGGGAGTCACCCCTCCACTTT; CDR3 protein: CASSYRESPLHF
V gene: TRBV10-3; D gene: TRBD2; J gene: TRBJ2-1; clone size: -; CDR3 DNA: TGTGCCATCAGTGGTACTAGCGGGAGTGACAATGAGCAGTTCTTC; CDR3 protein: CAISGTSGSDNEQFF
V gene: TRBV7-2; D gene: -; J gene: TRBJ1-4; clone size: -; CDR3 DNA: TGTGCCAGCAGCTTAGAGTCAGGGCTAACTAAAGAAAAACTGTTTTTT; CDR3 protein: CASSLESGLTKEKLFF
V gene: TRBV13; D gene: -; J gene: TRBJ1-1; clone size: -; CDR3 DNA: TGTGCCAGCAGACCGGACGGTAGAGGAACTGAAGCTTTCTTT; CDR3 protein: CASRPDGRGTEAFF
V gene: TRBV5-1; D gene: TRBD2; J gene: TRBJ2-2; clone size: few; CDR3 DNA: TGCGCCAGCAGCCTCGGGACTAGTAGCACCGGGGAGCTGTTTTTT; CDR3 protein: CASSLGTSSTGELFF
V gene: TRBV20-1; D gene: -; J gene: TRBJ1-2; clone size: -; CDR3 DNA: TGCAGTACTTCCGTTGCGGGGGCCTATGGCTACACCTTC; CDR3 protein: CSTSVAGAYGYTF
V gene: TRBV29-1; D gene: -; J gene: TRBJ2-1; clone size: -; CDR3 DNA: TGCAGCGTTGAACTAGCGTCCTCCTACAATGAGCAGTTCTTC; CDR3 protein: CSVELASSYNEQFF
V gene: TRBV10-3; D gene: TRBD1; J gene: TRBJ2-3; clone size: -; CDR3 DNA: TGTGCCATCATGGCCGGACAGGGGACAGATACGCAGTATTTT; CDR3 protein: CAIMAGQGTDTQYF
V gene: TRBV5-1; D gene: -; J gene: TRBJ1-3; clone size: many; CDR3 DNA: TGCGCCAGCAGCTCGACGACCGGAAACACCATATATTTT; CDR3 protein: CASSSTTGNTIYF
V gene: TRBV12-3/TRBV12-4; D gene: -; J gene: TRBJ1-5; clone size: few; CDR3 DNA: TGTGCCAGCAGTTTAATGGTCAGGGAGCAGCCCCAGCATTTT; CDR3 protein: CASSLMVREQPQHF
V gene: TRBV7-2; D gene: -; J gene: TRBJ2-7; clone size: many; CDR3 DNA: TGTGCCAGCAGCAACGACAGGGTCGGCGGGATGTACTTC; CDR3 protein: CASSNDRVGGMYF
V gene: TRBV19; D gene: TRBD2; J gene: TRBJ2-4; clone size: few; CDR3 DNA: TGTGCCAGTACTACGGGACTAGCGGGGAGAGCCAAAAACATTCAGTACTTC; CDR3 protein: CASTTGLAGRAKNIQYF
V gene: TRBV24-1; D gene: -; J gene: TRBJ1-5; clone size: -; CDR3 DNA: TGTGCCACCAGTGATTTAGGACAGAACAATCAGCCCCAGCATTTT; CDR3 protein: CATSDLGQNNQPQHF
V gene: TRBV6-2/TRBV6-3; D gene: -; J gene: TRBJ2-5; clone size: few; CDR3 DNA: TGTGCCAGCACCTCGACAGGACTGGTGACCCAGTACTTC; CDR3 protein: CASTSTGLVTQYF
V gene: TRBV6-6; D gene: -; J gene: TRBJ1-2; clone size: -; CDR3 DNA: TGTGCCAGCAGTTTGGCGGGGGCACGCGACTATGGCTACACCTTC; CDR3 protein: CASSLAGARDYGYTF
V gene: TRBV11-3; D gene: -; J gene: TRBJ2-5; clone size: many; CDR3 DNA: TGTGCCAGCAGCTTAGATTGGGGTCCGGGGGAGACCCAGTACTTC; CDR3 protein: CASSLDWGPGETQYF
V gene: TRBV5-1; D gene: -; J gene: TRBJ1-1; clone size: many; CDR3 DNA: TGTGCCAGCAGCCTACAGGGCGCCACTGAAGCTTTCTTT; CDR3 protein: CASSLQGATEAFF